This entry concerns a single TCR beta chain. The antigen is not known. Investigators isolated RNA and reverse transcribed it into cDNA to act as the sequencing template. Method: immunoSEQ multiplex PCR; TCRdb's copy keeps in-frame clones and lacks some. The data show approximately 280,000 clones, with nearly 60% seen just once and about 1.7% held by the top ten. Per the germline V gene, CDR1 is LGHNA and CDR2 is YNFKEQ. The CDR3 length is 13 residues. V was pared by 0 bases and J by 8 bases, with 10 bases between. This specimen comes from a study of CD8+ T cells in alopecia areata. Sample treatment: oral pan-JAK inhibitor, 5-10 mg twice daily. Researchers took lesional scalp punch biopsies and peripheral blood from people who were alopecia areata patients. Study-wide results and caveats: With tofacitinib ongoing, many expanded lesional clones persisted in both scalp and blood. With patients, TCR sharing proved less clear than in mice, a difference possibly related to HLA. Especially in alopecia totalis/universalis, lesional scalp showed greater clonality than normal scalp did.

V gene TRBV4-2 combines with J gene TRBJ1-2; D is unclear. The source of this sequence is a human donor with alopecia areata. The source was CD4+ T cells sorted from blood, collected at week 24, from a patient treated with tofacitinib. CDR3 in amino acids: CASSQDPDRGYTF. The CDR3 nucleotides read TGTGCCAGCAGCCAAGACCCTGACCGGGGCTACACCTTC.